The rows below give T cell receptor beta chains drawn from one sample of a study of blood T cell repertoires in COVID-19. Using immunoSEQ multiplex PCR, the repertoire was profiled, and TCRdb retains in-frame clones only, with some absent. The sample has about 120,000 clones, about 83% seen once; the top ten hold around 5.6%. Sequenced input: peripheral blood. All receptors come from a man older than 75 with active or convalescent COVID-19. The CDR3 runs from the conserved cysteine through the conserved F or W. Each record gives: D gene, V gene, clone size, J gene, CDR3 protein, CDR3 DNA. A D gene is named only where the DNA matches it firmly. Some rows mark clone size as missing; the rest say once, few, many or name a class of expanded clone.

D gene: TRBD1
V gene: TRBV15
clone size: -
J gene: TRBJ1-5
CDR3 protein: CATSRGTGPNQPQHF
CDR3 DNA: TGTGCCACCAGCAGAGGGACAGGTCCGAATCAGCCCCAGCATTTT

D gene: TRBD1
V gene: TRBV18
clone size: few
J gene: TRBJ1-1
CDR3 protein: CASSPGDRGRTEAFF
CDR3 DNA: TGTGCCAGCTCACCAGGGGACAGGGGGAGAACTGAAGCTTTCTTT

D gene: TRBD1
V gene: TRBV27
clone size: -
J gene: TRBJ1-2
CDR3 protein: CASTGTGNDGYTF
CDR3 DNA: TGTGCCAGCACCGGGACAGGGAACGATGGCTACACCTTC

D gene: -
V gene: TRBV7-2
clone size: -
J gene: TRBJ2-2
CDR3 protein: CASRPGVAAAGELFF
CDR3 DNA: TGTGCCAGCAGACCGGGGGTCGCGGCCGCCGGGGAGCTGTTTTTT

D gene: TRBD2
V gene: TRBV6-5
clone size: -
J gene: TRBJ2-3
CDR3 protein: CASSSRLATDTQYF
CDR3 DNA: TGTGCCAGCAGTTCCCGACTAGCGACTGATACGCAGTATTTT

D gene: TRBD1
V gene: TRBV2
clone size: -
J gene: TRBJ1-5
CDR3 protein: CASSEGTGRNQPQHF
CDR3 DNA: TGTGCCAGCAGTGAAGGGACAGGGCGCAATCAGCCCCAGCATTTT

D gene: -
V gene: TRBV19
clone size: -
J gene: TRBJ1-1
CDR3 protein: CASSIRSEAFF
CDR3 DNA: TGTGCCAGTAGTATCCGGTCTGAAGCTTTCTTT

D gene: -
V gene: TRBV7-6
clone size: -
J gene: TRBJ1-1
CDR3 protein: CASSSDVGRDTEAFF
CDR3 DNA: TGTGCCAGCAGCAGTGACGTGGGGAGAGACACTGAAGCTTTCTTT

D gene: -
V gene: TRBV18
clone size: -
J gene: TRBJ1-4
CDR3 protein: CASSRGRVEKLFF
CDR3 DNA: TGTGCCAGCTCACGGGGCAGAGTCGAAAAACTGTTTTTT

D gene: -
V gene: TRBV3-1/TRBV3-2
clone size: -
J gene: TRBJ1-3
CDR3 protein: CASSQAPLSGNTIYF
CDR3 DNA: TGTGCCAGCAGCCAAGCCCCCCTCTCTGGAAACACCATATATTTT

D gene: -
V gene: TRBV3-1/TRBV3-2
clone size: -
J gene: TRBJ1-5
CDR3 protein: CASSRTGGDQPQHF
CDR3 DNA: TGTGCCAGCAGCCGAACCGGGGGGGACCAGCCCCAGCATTTT

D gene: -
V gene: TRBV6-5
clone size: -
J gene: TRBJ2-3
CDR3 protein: CASSVGGGSTDTQYF
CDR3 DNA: TGTGCCAGCAGCGTAGGGGGGGGGAGCACAGATACGCAGTATTTT

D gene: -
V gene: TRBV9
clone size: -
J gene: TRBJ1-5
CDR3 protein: CASSVGGSSNQPQHF
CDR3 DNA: TGTGCCAGCAGCGTAGGAGGGAGCAGCAATCAGCCCCAGCATTTT

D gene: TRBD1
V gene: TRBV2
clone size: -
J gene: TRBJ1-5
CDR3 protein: CASSERGPDPQHF
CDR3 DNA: TGTGCCAGCAGTGAGAGGGGGCCGGATCCCCAGCATTTT

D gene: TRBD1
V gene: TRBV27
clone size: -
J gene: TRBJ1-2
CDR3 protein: CASKYLQGNYGYTF
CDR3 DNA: TGTGCCAGCAAATATTTACAGGGGAACTATGGCTACACCTTC

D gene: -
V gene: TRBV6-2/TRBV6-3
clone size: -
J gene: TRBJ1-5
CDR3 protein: CASSYSPGRPQHF
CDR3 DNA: TGTGCCAGCAGTTACTCGCCAGGCCGGCCCCAGCATTTT

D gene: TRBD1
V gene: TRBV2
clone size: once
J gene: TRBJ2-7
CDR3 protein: CASSIEGDREYEQYF
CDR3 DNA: TGTGCCAGCAGTATCGAGGGGGACAGGGAATACGAGCAGTACTTC